The 17 T cell receptor beta chains below were found in one sample sequenced in a study of regulatory T cells in long-lasting Graves disease. Stated time point: newly diagnosed GD, antithyroid drugs for less than 3 months. PBMC RNA was the source of the TCR library. For TCR beta, libraries came from iRepertoire HTBI primers and Arm-PCR of CDR3 regions. Each CDR3 protein gets one entry after TCRdb re-called the multiplex PCR reads with MiXCR. The sample records 550,000 to 600,000 distinct CDR3 sequences, 15% to 20% being singletons. The sample was also linked to a second study, of T cells in Graves' hyperthyroidism and ophthalmopathy.

Sequenced material: peripheral blood mononuclear cells (PBMCs), taken at new diagnosis, from a patient treated with antithyroid drugs. All receptors come from a man aged 18 to 30 with Graves disease.

The table lists this clonotype with a count of one. The V call is TRBV6-1, the J call TRBJ2-7, with 11 bases aligning to TRBD2. Germline V gives CDR1 MNHNS, CDR2 SASEGT. CDR3 length: 16 residues. V trimming: 6 bases; J trimming: 2 bases; junction bases outside the gene matches: 9. Written as DNA, the CDR3 is TGTGCCAGCAGCTCTACTAGCGGGGGCGTCACCTACGAGCAGTACTTC. Amino acid sequence: CASSSTSGGVTYEQYF.

This chain joins TRBV18 and TRBJ1-6; the match to TRBD1 covers 7 bases. There are 16 residues in the CDR3. V trimming: 5 bases; J trimming: 7 bases; junction bases outside the gene matches: 11. Germline CDR1 reads KGHSH; CDR2 reads LQKENI. CDR3 bases: TGTGCCAGCTCAGAATTTAAGGGACAGCTAAATTCACCCCTCCACTTT. Translating it yields CASSEFKGQLNSPLHF.

This clonotype came up many times. The chain employs TRBV12-3 or TRBV12-4 and TRBJ1-5; D is undetermined. CDR3 length equals 14 residues. Trimming removed 0 bases from V and 2 bases from J, with 5 bases in between. The CDR3 region is CASSLALGNQPQHF. The CDR3 DNA reads TGTGCCAGCAGTTTAGCTCTTGGCAATCAGCCCCAGCATTTT.

This clonotype was recorded a few times. The CDR3 DNA reads as TGTGCCACCAGTGATTTTACAGGGGAGAGAACAGATACGCAGTATTTT. Its protein product is CATSDFTGERTDTQYF. V is TRBV24-1 and J is TRBJ2-3; 7 bases are shared with TRBD1. The germline V gene has CDR1 KGHDR and CDR2 SFDVKD. Trimming removed 1 base from V and 3 bases from J; junction bases left unmatched: 6. This CDR3 spans 16 amino acids.

This clonotype appeared a few times. The chain links TRBV20-1 to TRBJ2-2; D perhaps matches TRBD2 (6 bases). The CDR3 is 16 residues long. Per the germline V gene, CDR1 is DFQATT and CDR2 is SNEGSKA (reference sequence). The V end was cut by 0 bases, the J end by 4 bases, with 15 bases between. The chain's CDR3 is CSARDIRTGATGELFF. The CDR3 region has the DNA TGCAGTGCTAGAGATATAAGAACGGGAGCCACCGGGGAGCTGTTTTTT.

This sequence joins TRBV11-2 and TRBJ2-7, with D hard to call. The V end was cut by 5 bases, the J end by 4 bases, with 15 bases between. This CDR3 has 14 residues. The germline CDR1 and CDR2 sequences are SGHAT and FQNNGV. The CDR3 bases are TGTGCCAGCAGCCCCCCGGATCCTTCATACGAGCAGTACTTC. Amino acids: CASSPPDPSYEQYF. The variable domain in full, completed from reference TRBV11-2 and TRBJ2-7, reads EAGVAQSPRYKIIEKRQSVAFWCNPISGHATLYWYQQILGQGPKLLIQFQNNGVVDDSQLPKDRFSAERLKGVDSTLKIQPAKLEDSAVYLCASSPPDPSYEQYFGPGTRLTVT.

This clonotype was seen ten or more times. V gene TRBV5-1 combines with J gene TRBJ1-2; TRBD1 matches 8 bases. CDR3 size: 16 residues. V lost 0 bases and J lost 6; bases outside the gene matches: 10. The V gene's germline CDR1 is SGHRS and CDR2 YFSETQ. CDR3 nucleotide sequence: TGCGCCAGCAGCTTGGTTGGGACAGGAGGAGTTAATGGCTACACCTTC. It is translated as CASSLVGTGGVNGYTF. Filled out from reference TRBV5-1 and TRBJ1-2, the complete variable domain reads KAGVTQTPRYLIKTRGQQVTLSCSPISGHRSVSWYQQTPGQGLQFLFEYFSETQRNKGNFPGRFSGRQFSNSRSEMNVSTLELGDSALYLCASSLVGTGGVNGYTFGSGTRLTVV.

The chain uses TRBV29-1 and TRBJ1-2, with D possibly being TRBD1 (5 bases). Between the trimmed V and J ends, which lost 2 bases and 7 bases, there was a span of 26 bases. The CDR3 has 17 amino acids. CDR1 and CDR2 from the germline V gene are SQVTM and ANQGSEA. CDR3 nucleotides: TGCAGCGTTGAAAAGCAGGTTGGGGGTTTACGAAGGGGTGGCTACACCTTC. Encoded protein: CSVEKQVGGLRRGGYTF.

This chain links TRBV5-1 with TRBJ1-1, with 11 nucleotides matching TRBD1. Per the germline V gene, CDR1 is SGHRS and CDR2 is YFSETQ. The CDR3 is made up of 13 amino acids. Trimming removed 3 bases from V and 6 bases from J; junction bases left unmatched: 1. The CDR3 bases are TGCGCCAGCAGCTCGGACAGGGGGCCTGAAGCTTTCTTT. Translated, it gives CASSSDRGPEAFF.

This clonotype was observed a few times. This chain links TRBV18 with TRBJ2-2, with 7 bases aligning to TRBD2. The CDR3 runs 16 residues. The ends lost 6 bases at V and 6 bases at J; junction bases unmatched: 13. Germline V gene data show CDR1 as KGHSH and CDR2 as LQKENI. CDR3 loop: CASSPTRAGEAGELFF. DNA of the CDR3: TGTGCCAGCTCGCCCACTAGGGCGGGAGAGGCCGGGGAGCTGTTTTTT.

The chain links TRBV9 to TRBJ2-7; no definite D call. The CDR3 spans 15 residues. The V gene lost 0 bases and the J gene lost 3 bases, with 13 bases spanning the gap. CDR1 is SGDLS and CDR2 is YYNGEE in the germline V gene. The CDR3 spells CASSVAPDRLYEQYF. CDR3 coding DNA: TGTGCCAGCAGCGTAGCCCCAGACCGTCTCTACGAGCAGTACTTC.

This clonotype occurred many times. The chain is built from TRBV7-3 and TRBJ2-1; 9 bases line up with TRBD2. The CDR3 has 16 amino acids. Germline trimming cut 2 bases from V and 2 bases from J; bases unmatched to any gene: 4. Per germline, CDR1 SGHTA and CDR2 FQGTGA. The CDR3 bases are TGTGCCAGCAGCTTAGGGACTAGCCCTCCCTACAATGAGCAGTTCTTC. Amino acids: CASSLGTSPPYNEQFF.

This chain's CDR3 is CASSYSGSRDTQYF. In DNA form, the CDR3 reads TGTGCCAGCAGTTATAGCGGGAGTCGGGATACGCAGTATTTT. J is TRBJ2-3 and V is TRBV12-3 or TRBV12-4; 9 bases fit TRBD2. V was clipped by 4 bases and J by 6 bases; unmatched bases: 5. This CDR3 contains 14 residues.

This clonotype occurred many times. The chain is built from TRBV2 and TRBJ1-2; no clear D. The V and J ends lost 7 bases and 3 bases respectively, with 18 bases between them. The CDR3 is 15 amino acids. Germline lookup yields CDR1 SNHLY and CDR2 FYNNEI. The CDR3, as DNA: TGTGCCAGCACCCAGTCCCAGTGGGCCGACTATGGCTACACCTTC. Its protein product is CASTQSQWADYGYTF.

This chain joins TRBV5-8 and TRBJ2-5; 8 bases are shared with TRBD1. The germline CDR1 and CDR2 sequences are SGHTS and YDEGEE. The CDR3 sequence is 15 residues long. With V trimmed by 4 bases and J by 5 bases, 10 bases remained unmatched. CDR3: CASSTRDRSWETQYF. The CDR3 DNA reads TGTGCCAGCAGCACTAGGGACAGGTCCTGGGAGACCCAGTACTTC.

Notes on this clonotype: Being one base from a much bigger clone, this may be a read error. Because it lacks the conserved phenylalanine or tryptophan at the end, this CDR3 is likely a read error. The CDR3 protein is CASSSPSSYEQYL. CDR3 DNA: TGTGCCAGCAGCTCCCCCAGCTCCTACGAGCAGTACCTC. The gene calls are TRBV7-9 and TRBJ2-7; no firm D call. The germline CDR1 and CDR2 sequences are SEHNR and FQNEAQ (reference sequence). The V gene lost 4 bases and the J gene lost 0 bases, with 7 bases spanning the gap. There are 13 residues in the CDR3.

In its sample, this clonotype was seen many times. The V gene is TRBV30, the J gene TRBJ1-1; a weak D match, TRBD1 (5 bases). Deletions cut 1 base from V and 3 bases from J, with 12 bases between. The CDR3 has 14 residues. Germline V gene lookup returns CDR1 GTSNPN and CDR2 SVGIG (reference sequence). The chain's CDR3 is CAWSEPGRDTEAFF. CDR3 DNA: TGTGCCTGGAGTGAACCGGGGCGCGACACTGAAGCTTTCTTT.